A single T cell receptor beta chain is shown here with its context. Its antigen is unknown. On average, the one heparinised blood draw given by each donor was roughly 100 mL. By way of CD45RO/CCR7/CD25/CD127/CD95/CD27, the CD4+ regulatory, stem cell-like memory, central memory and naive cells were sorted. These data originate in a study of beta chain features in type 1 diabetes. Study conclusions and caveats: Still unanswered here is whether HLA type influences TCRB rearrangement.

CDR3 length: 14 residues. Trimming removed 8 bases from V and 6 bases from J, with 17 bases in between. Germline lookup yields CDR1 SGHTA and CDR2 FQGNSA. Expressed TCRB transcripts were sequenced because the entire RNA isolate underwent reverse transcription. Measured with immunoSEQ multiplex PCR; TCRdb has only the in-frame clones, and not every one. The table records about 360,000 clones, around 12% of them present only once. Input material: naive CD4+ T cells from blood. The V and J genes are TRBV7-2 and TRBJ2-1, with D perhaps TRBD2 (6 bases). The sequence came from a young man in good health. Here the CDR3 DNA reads TGTGCCAGCCATTTACCGGGAGTATCCAATGAGCAGTTCTTC. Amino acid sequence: CASHLPGVSNEQFF.